This T cell receptor (beta chain) was obtained from a study of blood T cell repertoires in COVID-19. The CDR3 sequence is 16 residues long. The germline V and J ends were trimmed by 1 base and 7 bases, with 17 bases remaining between them. The germline V gene encodes CDR1 MNHGY and CDR2 SVAAGI. TCRdb's copy holds only in-frame clones and misses some; the assay was immunoSEQ multiplex PCR. The sample records 150,000 to 200,000 clones, roughly 84% being singletons. Sequencing used PBMCs or T cells enriched from blood (not recorded which). The chain carries TRBV6-9 and TRBJ1-5, with D tentatively TRBD1 (6 bases). This receptor was identified in a man aged 45-65 years who had recovered from COVID-19. This CDR3 reads CASSYYKGVRDQPQHF. CDR3 coding DNA: TGTGCCAGCAGTTATTATAAGGGGGTGAGGGACCAGCCCCAGCATTTT.